This record looks at one TCR beta chain sequence and its context. The sample comes from a study of long-term antiretroviral therapy in people with HIV. Runs used v3.0 of the immunoSEQ assay and were done at survey level. Clones were read by immunoSEQ multiplex PCR, and TCRdb kept only the in-frame ones, dropping some. The table records under 20,000 clones, less than 95% of them present only once. Looked up from germline, CDR1 is ENHRY and CDR2 is SYGVKD. The CDR3 covers 16 residues. V lost 2 bases, J lost 0 bases, and 13 bases lay in between. Sequenced material: unsorted PBMCs, taken nearly 6.5 years after starting antiretroviral therapy. The rearrangement uses TRBV10-3 and TRBJ1-2; D is perhaps TRBD1 (5 bases). The origin of this receptor is a woman in her forties or fifties with HIV. CDR3 region: CAISEPGSTANYGYTF. The CDR3 nucleotides are TGTGCCATCAGTGAGCCAGGGAGCACCGCTAACTATGGCTACACCTTC.